These 32 T cell receptor beta chains came from one sample sequenced in a study of cytomegalovirus exposure and HLA in healthy donors. The study ran its PCR with 60 Vbeta and 13 Jbeta primers. The assay was immunoSEQ multiplex PCR, and TCRdb's table has in-frame clones only and misses some. The repertoire holds tens of thousands of clones, with around three quarters as singletons. Sequencing was carried out using PBMCs. These receptors were obtained from a young man in good health and CMV-seropositive.

The rearrangement links TRBV5-3 to TRBJ1-5, with D perhaps TRBD1 (6 bases). TRBV5-3 is designated an ORF whose function remains uncertain. The CDR3 covers 14 residues. Trimming took 3 bases from V and 0 from J, leaving 7 bases between them. The CDR3 DNA reads as TGTGCCAGAAGCTGGACAGATAGCAATCAGCCCCAGCATTTT. Its protein product is CARSWTDSNQPQHF.

Only a few counts were recorded for this clone. The V gene is TRBV6-5, the J gene TRBJ1-1; possible D gene TRBD1, 5 bases. The germline V and J ends were trimmed by 6 bases and 3 bases, with 11 bases remaining between them. Germline assignment: CDR1 MNHEY and CDR2 SVGAGI. The CDR3 runs to 13 residues. The CDR3 region is CASSSGDDTEAFF. The CDR3 nucleotides read TGTGCCAGCAGCAGCGGGGACGACACTGAAGCTTTCTTT.

The gene calls are TRBV5-4 and TRBJ2-5; 7 nucleotides line up with TRBD1. The junction had 3 bases not matched to a gene; V was cut back by 5 bases and J by 2 bases. The CDR3 extends over 13 amino acids. The germline gives CDR1 SGHNT, CDR2 YYREEE (reference sequence). The CDR3 protein is CASSRDRQETQYF. The CDR3, as DNA: TGTGCCAGCAGTCGGGACAGACAAGAGACCCAGTACTTC.

This rearrangement joins TRBV27 to TRBJ2-3; weak D call: TRBD1 (6 bases). Germline V gene sequence: CDR1 MNHEY, CDR2 SMNVEV (reference sequence). V lost 7 bases and J lost 10, with 18 bases in between. The CDR3 spans 13 residues. In nucleotides, the CDR3 is TGTGCCAGCACCTTGGATCCGAAGGGGGCGCAGTATTTT. Encoded protein: CASTLDPKGAQYF.

The genes are TRBV2 and TRBJ2-7; 12 nucleotides match TRBD1. Germline CDR1 and CDR2: SNHLY and FYNNEI. The CDR3 is made up of 14 amino acids. Losses at the gene ends were 6 bases for V and 5 bases for J; bases not matched to a gene: 5. The DNA of the CDR3 is TGTGCCAGCAGGCCCGGGACAGGGGGCAACGAGCAGTACTTC. Protein sequence: CASRPGTGGNEQYF.

The chain carries TRBV11-2 and TRBJ2-3, with 11 bases identical to TRBD2. Germline values: CDR1 SGHAT, CDR2 FQNNGV. V lost 5 bases to trimming and J lost 5 bases; unmatched junction nucleotides: 9. This CDR3 comprises 16 residues. The CDR3 sequence: CASSIFSGGAGDTQYF. The CDR3 bases are TGTGCCAGCAGCATTTTTAGCGGGGGGGCGGGAGATACGCAGTATTTT.

This chain connects TRBV6-5 to TRBJ1-1, with D possibly being TRBD1 (5 bases). The CDR3 is 14 amino acids. Trimming cost V 7 bases and J 0 bases, with 12 bases left between them. CDR1 is MNHEY, CDR2 SVGAGI, per germline. The CDR3: CASTQTVMNTEAFF. The CDR3, as DNA: TGTGCCAGCACCCAGACAGTAATGAACACTGAAGCTTTCTTT.

V gene TRBV7-9 combines with J gene TRBJ2-1, with 7 bases that match TRBD2. V gave up 5 bases and J gave up 5 bases; unmatched junction bases: 9. CDR3 length: 15 amino acids. CDR1 is SEHNR, CDR2 FQNEAQ, per germline (reference sequence). CDR3 bases: TGTGCCAGCAGCCCGACTGGCGGGGGAAACAATGAGCAGTTCTTC. This sequence encodes CASSPTGGGNNEQFF.

In DNA form, the CDR3 reads TGTGCCAGCAGCTTAGGGCAGGGCCATTCACCCCTCCACTTT. It encodes CASSLGQGHSPLHF. The chain has TRBV7-8 and TRBJ1-6, with a tentative D call TRBD1 (5 bases). CDR1 SGHVS and CDR2 FQNEAQ come from the germline V gene. Trimming stripped 1 base from V and 8 bases from J, with 9 bases between. The CDR3 length is 14 residues.

This clone was detected a few times. This same CDR3 is encoded by further DNA sequences in the sample. The chain combines TRBV6-6 with TRBJ1-5; the D is unclear. Trimming removed 5 bases from V and 4 bases from J, with 9 bases in between. CDR3 length: 13 amino acids. The germline V gene has CDR1 MNHNY and CDR2 SVGAGI (reference sequence). The CDR3 loop is CASSPGPNQPQHF. DNA for the CDR3: TGTGCCAGCAGTCCCGGTCCAAATCAGCCCCAGCATTTT.

This clone was detected once. V and J are TRBV6-5 and TRBJ1-2, with 7 bases matching TRBD1. Per the germline V gene, CDR1 is MNHEY and CDR2 is SVGAGI. The CDR3 is 14 amino acids. The J segment lost 6 bases and the V segment lost 6 bases, leaving 10 bases of the junction unmatched. The CDR3 is CASSERQGRDGYTF. The CDR3 DNA follows: TGTGCCAGCAGCGAACGACAGGGTAGGGATGGCTACACCTTC.

This chain joins TRBV5-4 and TRBJ1-1; no definite D call. Deletions cut 1 base from V and 1 base from J, with 8 bases between. CDR3 size: 14 residues. Looked up from germline, CDR1 is SGHNT and CDR2 is YYREEE (reference sequence). The CDR3 protein is CASSLPEQNTEAFF. CDR3 DNA sequence: TGTGCCAGCAGCTTGCCCGAGCAGAACACTGAAGCTTTCTTT.

The chain has TRBV27 and TRBJ1-2; D is undetermined. V was pared by 3 bases and J by 0 bases, with 8 bases between. CDR1 is MNHEY and CDR2 is SMNVEV in the germline V gene (reference sequence). The CDR3 spans 14 residues. The CDR3, as DNA: TGTGCCAGCAGTTTGGCCACCACTAACTATGGCTACACCTTC. Amino acid sequence: CASSLATTNYGYTF.

Only one count was recorded for this clone. The rearrangement joins TRBV29-1 to TRBJ1-1; the D is unclear. CDR1 is SQVTM and CDR2 is ANQGSEA in the germline V gene. Trimming pared 4 bases from V and 3 bases from J, leaving 12 bases between. The CDR3 sequence is 13 residues long. The CDR3 DNA sequence: TGCAGCGTTGGCGAACGGCGGGACACTGAAGCTTTCTTT. Its translation: CSVGERRDTEAFF. Complete variable domain (other parts from reference TRBV29-1 and TRBJ1-1): SAVISQKPSRDICQRGTSLTIQCQVDSQVTMMFWYRQQPGQSLTLIATANQGSEATYESGFVIDKFPISRPNLTFSTLTVSNMSPEDSSIYLCSVGERRDTEAFFGQGTRLTVV.

This chain links TRBV27 with TRBJ1-2; weak D call: TRBD1 (6 bases). CDR3 length: 14 amino acids. The ends were cut back, 3 bases at V and 0 bases at J, with 8 bases in the middle. Germline V gene data show CDR1 as MNHEY and CDR2 as SMNVEV (reference sequence). The CDR3 loop is CASSLKGANYGYTF. Here the CDR3 DNA reads TGTGCCAGCAGTTTGAAGGGGGCTAACTATGGCTACACCTTC.

This chain connects TRBV2 to TRBJ1-1, with unresolved D. Trimming removed 6 bases from V and 4 bases from J, with 9 bases in between. CDR1 and CDR2 from the germline V gene are SNHLY and FYNNEI. The CDR3 has 12 residues. The CDR3 sequence is CASSQAGTEAFF. The CDR3 bases are TGTGCCAGCAGCCAGGCGGGCACTGAAGCTTTCTTT. The full variable domain, with the rest looked up from reference TRBV2 and TRBJ1-1, is EPEVTQTPSHQVTQMGQEVILRCVPISNHLYFYWYRQILGQKVEFLVSFYNNEISEKSEIFDDQFSVERPDGSNFTLKIRSTKLEDSAMYFCASSQAGTEAFFGQGTRLTVV.

A word on this clone: Relative to the germline gene, one junction end is altered; a read error may explain this. J is TRBJ1-2 and V is TRBV6-6; D call uncertain. This CDR3 region has 14 residues. Per the germline V gene, CDR1 is MNHNY and CDR2 is SVGAGI (reference sequence). The CDR3 loop is CASSYSTSAPLGYF. The CDR3 nucleotides are TGTGCCAGCAGTTACTCGACCAGCGCGCCCCTTGGGTACTTC.

The sample holds a few counts of this clone. The chain links TRBV19 to TRBJ1-1, with D hard to call. This CDR3 comprises 12 residues. V lost 3 bases and J lost 7, with 9 bases in between. CDR1 is LNHDA, CDR2 SQIVND, per germline (reference sequence). The CDR3 loop reads CASSISHGEAFF. Here the CDR3 DNA reads TGTGCCAGTAGTATCAGTCATGGTGAAGCTTTCTTT.

The chain links TRBV4-2 to TRBJ1-6; possibly TRBD1 for D (6 bases). Germline-derived CDR1 and CDR2 are LGHNA and YNFKEQ. V lost 1 base and J 5 bases, leaving 15 bases between the germline ends. This CDR3 comprises 17 residues. CDR3 region: CASSQAPGTPNNSPLHF. The CDR3 region has the DNA TGTGCCAGCAGCCAAGCCCCCGGGACACCTAATAATTCACCCCTCCACTTT.

This clone has just one count. The chain employs TRBV6-5 and TRBJ2-2, with D maybe TRBD2 (6 bases). The CDR3 sequence is 14 residues long. Germline-derived CDR1 and CDR2 are MNHEY and SVGAGI. Trimming removed 4 bases at V and 6 bases at J, with 12 bases between. This CDR3 is CASSWRGLAGELFF. Written as DNA, the CDR3 is TGTGCCAGCAGTTGGAGGGGATTGGCCGGGGAGCTGTTTTTT.

This clone was recorded a few times. The rearrangement joins TRBV29-1 to TRBJ1-1; weak D call: TRBD1 (5 bases). Germline values: CDR1 SQVTM, CDR2 ANQGSEA. This CDR3 region has 13 residues. The ends were cut back, 6 bases at V and 5 bases at J, with 16 bases in the middle. The CDR3 DNA reads as TGCAGCGTGGTTCGGGGGGGGAGGACTGAAGCTTTCTTT. It translates to CSVVRGGRTEAFF.

The chain is built from TRBV5-1 and TRBJ1-6; 7 bases match TRBD1. CDR3 length equals 15 residues. Germline lookup yields CDR1 SGHRS and CDR2 YFSETQ. With V trimmed by 5 bases and J by 3 bases, 5 bases remained unmatched. The DNA for the CDR3 is TGCGCCAGCAGTCGGGACAGACTCTATAATTCACCCCTCCACTTT. It is translated as CASSRDRLYNSPLHF.

The chain links TRBV10-1 to TRBJ1-2; D possibly corresponds to TRBD1 (6 bases). The CDR3 is made up of 18 amino acids. V lost 4 bases to trimming and J lost 6 bases, with 27 bases between them. The germline V gene has CDR1 WNHNN and CDR2 SYGVQD (reference sequence). CDR3 sequence reads: CASSAYLRTGPVDNGYTF. The CDR3 DNA reads TGCGCCAGCAGTGCGTACCTCCGTACAGGGCCCGTGGATAATGGCTACACCTTC.

This chain connects TRBV5-6 to TRBJ1-2, with D maybe TRBD1 (5 bases). Germline V gene sequence: CDR1 SGHDT, CDR2 YYEEEE. The CDR3 loop spans 15 amino acids. Deletions cut 0 bases from V and 4 bases from J, with 13 bases between. The CDR3 DNA reads as TGTGCCAGCAGCTTGGAACAGGATAATGTCTATGGCTACACCTTC. As protein: CASSLEQDNVYGYTF.

The chain carries TRBV11-2 and TRBJ1-6; D possibly corresponds to TRBD1 (6 bases). Trimming took 6 bases from V and 10 from J, leaving 19 bases between them. This CDR3 is 15 amino acids long. CDR1 is SGHAT, CDR2 FQNNGV, per germline. CDR3 loop: CASRPRTVFLSPLHF. CDR3 bases: TGTGCCAGCAGACCGCGGACAGTCTTCTTATCACCCCTCCACTTT.

The V and J genes are TRBV5-1 and TRBJ1-1; D not certain. Trimming stripped 5 bases from V and 1 base from J, with 9 bases between. This CDR3 is built from 13 residues. Per germline, CDR1 SGHRS and CDR2 YFSETQ. Here the CDR3 reads CASSETGNTEAFF. In DNA, the CDR3 is TGCGCCAGCAGTGAGACGGGGAACACTGAAGCTTTCTTT.

The V and J genes are TRBV2 and TRBJ2-2; weak D call: TRBD1 (6 bases). There are 15 residues in the CDR3. V lost 3 bases, J lost 3 bases, and 11 bases lay in between. Germline CDR1 reads SNHLY; CDR2 reads FYNNEI. CDR3 sequence: CASSEVAGDTGELFF. The CDR3 DNA reads as TGTGCCAGCAGTGAGGTGGCAGGGGACACCGGGGAGCTGTTTTTT.

The chain joins TRBV19 to TRBJ1-1; no definite D call. The V and J ends lost 5 bases and 7 bases respectively, with 26 bases between them. The CDR3 runs to 17 residues. The germline gives CDR1 LNHDA, CDR2 SQIVND (reference sequence). In DNA form, the CDR3 reads TGTGCCAGTAGTTCGGGGATAATAGCTAATGCGGCTGTTGAAGCTTTCTTT. It encodes CASSSGIIANAAVEAFF.

The chain combines TRBV27 with TRBJ2-3; 8 positions agree with TRBD1. The CDR3 length is 16 residues. Per germline, CDR1 MNHEY and CDR2 SMNVEV (reference sequence). Trimming at V came to 7 bases and at J to 5 bases, leaving 14 bases not matched to a gene. This CDR3 reads CASTPRGPNLGDTQYF. The CDR3 nucleotides read TGTGCCAGCACCCCCAGGGGGCCGAACCTCGGAGATACGCAGTATTTT.

J is TRBJ1-1 and V is TRBV18; D is possibly TRBD1 (5 bases). Per the germline V gene, CDR1 is KGHSH and CDR2 is LQKENI. The CDR3 sequence is 16 residues long. Trimming took off 6 bases at V and 1 base at J, with 18 bases between the two ends. CDR3 protein: CASSPLLGGQNTEAFF. The CDR3 DNA is TGTGCCAGCTCGCCTCTACTGGGCGGACAGAACACTGAAGCTTTCTTT.

The V gene is TRBV28, the J gene TRBJ1-1; the match to TRBD1 covers 7 bases. Germline V gives CDR1 MDHEN, CDR2 SYDVKM. V was pared by 4 bases and J by 0 bases, with 2 bases of the junction left unmatched. The CDR3 runs to 14 residues. CDR3 bases: TGTGCCAGCAGTTGGACAGGCCTGAACACTGAAGCTTTCTTT. Its translation is CASSWTGLNTEAFF.

This chain links TRBV19 with TRBJ1-5, with a possible D match to TRBD1 (6 bases). CDR1 and CDR2 from the germline V gene are LNHDA and SQIVND (reference sequence). The CDR3 extends over 16 amino acids. Trimming removed 6 bases from V and 6 bases from J, with 21 bases in between. The CDR3 region is CASSPGGGLSAQPQHF. The CDR3 DNA reads as TGTGCCAGTAGCCCTGGGGGGGGGCTTTCGGCTCAGCCCCAGCATTTT.